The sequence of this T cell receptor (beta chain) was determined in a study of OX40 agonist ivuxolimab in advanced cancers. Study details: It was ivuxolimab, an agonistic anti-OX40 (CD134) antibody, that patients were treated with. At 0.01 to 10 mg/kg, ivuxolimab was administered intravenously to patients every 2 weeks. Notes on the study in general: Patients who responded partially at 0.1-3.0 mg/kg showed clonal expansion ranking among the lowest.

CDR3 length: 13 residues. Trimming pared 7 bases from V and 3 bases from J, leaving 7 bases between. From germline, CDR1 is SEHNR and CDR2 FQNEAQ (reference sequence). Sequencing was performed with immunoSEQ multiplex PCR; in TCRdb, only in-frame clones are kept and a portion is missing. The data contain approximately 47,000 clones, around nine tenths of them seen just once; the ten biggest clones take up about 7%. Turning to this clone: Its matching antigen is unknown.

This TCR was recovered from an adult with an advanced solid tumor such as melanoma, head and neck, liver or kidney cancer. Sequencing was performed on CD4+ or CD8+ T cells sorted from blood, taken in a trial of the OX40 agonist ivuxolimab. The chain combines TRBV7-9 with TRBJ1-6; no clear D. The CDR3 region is CASNHFYNSPLHF. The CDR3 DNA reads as TGTGCCAGCAATCACTTCTATAATTCACCCCTCCACTTT.